A single T cell receptor beta chain is shown here with its context. Its antigen is unknown. The germline gene is not matched at one end of the junction; a read error may be the cause. The data were obtained in a study of tumor-infiltrating lymphocytes in primary liver carcinoma. The overall study: Aged between 30 and 69 years, the patients were men and women.

Broader study findings: Unsorted bulk processing meant the study did not compare CD4+ and CD8+ repertoires. Tumor tissue displayed a significantly greater top-250-clone fraction than blood (p = 0.039).

Unsorted whole blood yielded blood RNA, and germline DNA was extracted as well. The CDR3 consists of 15 residues. Making TCR beta cDNA involved around 500 ng total RNA and a constant-region primer. Three nested multiplex PCR rounds, a slightly modified ARM-PCR method, built the TCR beta libraries. The first two PCR rounds, roughly 11 cycles each, used TRBV1-TRBV30 forward primers and a C-beta reverse primer. TCRdb ran MiXCR on the multiplex PCR reads and lists one entry per CDR3 protein. The sample has 250,000 to 400,000 distinct CDR3 sequences, about 60% seen once. The sample was peripheral blood. This TCR derives from a middle-aged man with primary liver carcinoma and hepatitis B virus infection. This chain links TRBV12-3 or TRBV12-4 with TRBJ2-2; 10 nucleotides match TRBD1. CDR3: CANSLGQGFDGELFF. Written as DNA, the CDR3 is TGTGCCAACAGTTTGGGACAGGGGTTTGACGGGGAGCTGTTTTTT.